Below, 31 T cell receptor beta chains from the same sample are listed, as sequenced in a study of T cell repertoires in cytomegalovirus infection. The antigens of these receptors remain unknown. TCRdb redid the calling of the reads with MiXCR, one entry per CDR3 protein. The sample contains around 540,000 distinct CDR3 sequences, roughly a third of which appear only once. The sequencing used cultured PBMCs, collected from culture after CMV antigen stimulation. The receptors stem from a human donor in good health (CMV status not recorded). Some clones in this sample may be carry-over from other donors' samples.

This chain connects TRBV7-2 to TRBJ2-1, with 9 bases aligning to TRBD2. The length of the CDR3 is 15 residues. The V and J ends lost 4 bases and 9 bases, in that order; junction bases with no gene match: 10. In germline, CDR1 is SGHTA, CDR2 FQGNSA. The CDR3 loop is CASSSSSGNRVEQFF. The CDR3 coding sequence is TGTGCCAGCAGCTCATCTAGCGGGAATCGGGTTGAGCAGTTCTTC. The full variable domain, in which reference TRBV7-2 and TRBJ2-1 provide the parts outside the CDR3, is GAGVSQSPSNKVTEKGKDVELRCDPISGHTALYWYRQSLGQGLEFLIYFQGNSAPDKSGLPSDRFSAERTGGSVSTLTIQRTQQEDSAVYLCASSSSSGNRVEQFFGPGTRLTVL.

This chain links TRBV11-2 with TRBJ2-1, with TRBD2 matching over 11 bases. Germline V gives CDR1 SGHAT, CDR2 FQNNGV. This CDR3 has 13 amino acids. With V trimmed by 6 bases and J by 8 bases, 3 bases remained unmatched. The CDR3 reads CASRTSGTDEQFF. The CDR3 bases are TGTGCCAGCAGGACTAGCGGGACCGATGAGCAGTTCTTC.

The V call is TRBV4-3, the J call TRBJ1-3; possibly TRBD1 for D (6 bases). V dropped 0 bases and J dropped 3 bases, with 18 bases sitting between them. The CDR3 sequence is 18 residues long. Germline loops: CDR1 LGHNA, CDR2 YSLEER. This CDR3 reads CASSQDVYRGASGNTIYF. DNA of the CDR3: TGCGCCAGCAGCCAAGATGTTTATAGGGGGGCCAGTGGAAACACCATATATTTT.

This clonotype occurred many times. For the CDR3, the DNA is TGTGCCAGCAGTTACCGGATTGGCGGCTACACCTTC. Translation gives CASSYRIGGYTF. V usage is TRBV6-2 or TRBV6-3 and J usage is TRBJ1-2; D unresolved. Germline CDR1 and CDR2: MNHEY and SVGEGT. CDR3 length: 12 residues. Trimming pared 2 bases from V and 8 bases from J, leaving 9 bases between.

The V gene is TRBV7-6, the J gene TRBJ2-1; the match to TRBD1 covers 12 bases. Germline loops: CDR1 SGHVS, CDR2 FNYEAQ. Trimming cost V 5 bases and J 9 bases; bases outside gene matches: 8. This CDR3 comprises 15 residues. CDR3 residues: CASSGRDRGRGEQFF. CDR3 in DNA: TGTGCCAGCAGCGGCCGGGACAGGGGGCGCGGTGAGCAGTTCTTC.

CDR3 protein: CASGTGQPQHF. DNA for the CDR3: TGTGCCAGTGGGACCGGCCAGCCCCAGCATTTT. V and J are TRBV6-2 or TRBV6-3 and TRBJ1-5; D possibly corresponds to TRBD1 (5 bases). This CDR3 has 11 amino acids. Per germline, CDR1 MNHEY and CDR2 SVGEGT. V lost 9 bases and J 7 bases, leaving 10 bases between the germline ends.

As to this clonotype: Compared with germline, one end of the junction differs, possibly owing to a read error. The V and J genes are TRBV7-6 and TRBJ2-2; TRBD1 agrees at 8 bases. The CDR3 extends over 15 amino acids. Germline assignment: CDR1 SGHVS and CDR2 FNYEAQ. CDR3 DNA sequence: TGTGCCAGCAGCCCCCGACAGGGGCCGATCGGGGAGCCGTTTTTT. Its translation: CASSPRQGPIGEPFF.

This clonotype has more than one count but fewer than ten. The rearrangement joins TRBV7-9 to TRBJ2-7; D could derive from TRBD1 or TRBD2 (5 bases each). V lost 5 bases and J 2 bases, leaving 13 bases between the germline ends. This CDR3 spans 14 amino acids. Germline values: CDR1 SEHNR, CDR2 FQNEAQ (reference sequence). The CDR3 sequence: CASSSRENPYEQYV. DNA for the CDR3: TGTGCCAGCAGCAGCAGGGAGAACCCCTACGAGCAGTACGTC.

This clonotype was counted at least ten times. The chain couples TRBV7-2 to TRBJ2-1; D uncertain. The CDR3 totals 14 residues. Trimming removed 1 base from V and 4 bases from J, with 8 bases in between. Germline V gene sequence: CDR1 SGHTA, CDR2 FQGNSA. In DNA, the CDR3 is TGTGCCAGCAGCTTAGGACGTGAATACAATGAGCAGTTCTTC. Translation gives CASSLGREYNEQFF.

The J gene is TRBJ2-7, the V gene TRBV9, with D perhaps matching TRBD2 (5 bases). The CDR3 is 14 residues long. From germline, CDR1 is SGDLS and CDR2 YYNGEE. DNA for the CDR3: TGTGCGCGGACTCCCTATTTTCACTATGGGGAGCAGTACGTC. Protein: CARTPYFHYGEQYV.

CDR3 sequence reads: CASSLGTVTEAFF. CDR3 in DNA: TGCGCCAGCAGCTTGGGCACAGTCACTGAAGCTTTCTTT. The chain joins TRBV5-1 to TRBJ1-1; the D is unclear. Germline V lookup: CDR1 SGHRS, CDR2 YFSETQ. The V end was cut by 0 bases, the J end by 4 bases, with 7 bases between. The CDR3 is 13 amino acids.

The J gene is TRBJ1-5, the V gene TRBV27; 8 bases match TRBD1. This CDR3 comprises 14 residues. With V trimmed by 4 bases and J by 10 bases, 9 bases remained unmatched. CDR1 and CDR2 (germline): MNHEY, SMNVEV (reference sequence). The CDR3 region has the DNA TGTGCCAGCAGTTCCGGACAGGGAGGATTACCCCAGCATTTT. This codes for CASSSGQGGLPQHF.

This clonotype was found a few times. The chain is built from TRBV11-3 and TRBJ2-7; 7 nucleotides match TRBD1. There are 14 residues in the CDR3. The germline V gene encodes CDR1 SGHNT and CDR2 YENEEA. V was clipped by 5 bases and J by 7 bases; unmatched bases: 11. This chain's CDR3 is CASSPGTASGEQYV. In DNA, the CDR3 is TGTGCCAGCAGCCCTGGGACAGCATCAGGAGAGCAGTACGTC.

This rearrangement joins TRBV7-2 to TRBJ2-7, with D perhaps matching TRBD2 (6 bases). The V end lost 5 bases, the J end lost 4 bases, and 15 bases lay between the germline ends. The CDR3 runs 14 residues. Looked up from germline, CDR1 is SGHTA and CDR2 is FQGNSA. Here the CDR3 reads CASSLRVGGYEQYF. The CDR3 coding sequence is TGTGCCAGCAGCCTACGGGTTGGGGGGTACGAGCAGTACTTC.

This chain links TRBV7-2 with TRBJ1-2; perhaps TRBD1 as D (5 bases). Germline values: CDR1 SGHTA, CDR2 FQGNSA. Trimming pared 3 bases from V and 2 bases from J, leaving 10 bases between. The CDR3 contains 14 residues. CDR3 DNA sequence: TGTGCCAGCAGCTTTGACAGAATCAACTATGGCTACACCTTC. The encoded protein is CASSFDRINYGYTF.

The V call is TRBV6-2 or TRBV6-3, the J call TRBJ2-7, with D hard to call. Germline V CDR1 and CDR2: MNHEY, SVGEGT. V gave up 0 bases and J gave up 6 bases, with 6 bases separating them. The CDR3 loop spans 12 amino acids. The CDR3 loop reads CASSYSRREQYV. As DNA, the CDR3 is TGTGCCAGCAGTTACTCGAGGCGCGAGCAGTACGTC.

The chain uses TRBV7-8 and TRBJ2-2; D may be TRBD1 (5 bases). Germline CDR1 and CDR2: SGHVS and FQNEAQ. The V gene lost 4 bases and the J gene lost 8 bases, with 14 bases spanning the gap. The CDR3 runs 14 residues. CDR3 coding DNA: TGTGCCAGCAGCTCTGTGCAGGGCGGAGGGGAGCTGTTTTTT. Its protein product is CASSSVQGGGELFF.

The chain recombines TRBV6-6 with TRBJ1-5, with no clear D. The CDR3 spans 14 residues. V lost 6 bases to trimming and J lost 1 base, with 10 bases between them. Germline V lookup: CDR1 MNHNY, CDR2 SVGAGI (reference sequence). The CDR3 bases are TGTGCCAGCAGAATAGACGGGAGCAATCAGCCCCAGCATTTT. Protein: CASRIDGSNQPQHF.

Concerning this clonotype: An end of the junction differs from the germline gene, which may be a read error. This sequence joins TRBV12-3 or TRBV12-4 and TRBJ1-4; 7 bases are a match to TRBD1. The CDR3 runs 13 residues. The CDR3 sequence: CASGLTGSEKLLF. For the CDR3, the DNA is TGTGCCAGCGGATTGACAGGGAGTGAAAAACTGTTGTTT.

The V and J genes are TRBV4-3 and TRBJ2-5, with D perhaps TRBD1 (6 bases). The CDR3 runs to 16 residues. Germline values: CDR1 LGHNA, CDR2 YSLEER. V dropped 0 bases and J dropped 5 bases, with 16 bases sitting between them. The CDR3 reads CASSQDIGQLMETQYF. The CDR3 DNA reads as TGCGCCAGCAGCCAAGATATCGGACAGTTGATGGAGACCCAGTACTTC.

This clonotype was recorded at least ten times. This sequence joins TRBV6-2 or TRBV6-3 and TRBJ1-1, with D hard to call. The V end was cut by 1 base, the J end by 1 base, with 7 bases between. This CDR3 contains 14 residues. Germline V gives CDR1 MNHEY, CDR2 SVGEGT. The CDR3 DNA is TGTGCCAGCAGTTACTGGCCGTCGAACACTGAAGCTTTCTTT. As protein: CASSYWPSNTEAFF.

The chain uses TRBV9 and TRBJ1-4, with D unresolved. The CDR3 totals 12 residues. Per germline, CDR1 SGDLS and CDR2 YYNGEE. The V and J ends lost 5 bases and 6 bases respectively, with 8 bases between them. CDR3 in DNA: TGTGCCAGCAGGGGAGCGGATGAAAAACTGTTTTTT. Protein sequence: CASRGADEKLFF.

The gene calls are TRBV20-1 and TRBJ2-7; 11 positions agree with TRBD2. Germline V gene lookup returns CDR1 DFQATT and CDR2 SNEGSKA (reference sequence). Trimming took 0 bases from V and 4 from J; bases not matched to a gene: 2. This CDR3 is built from 14 residues. As DNA, the CDR3 is TGCAGTGCTAGAGAAACTAGCGGGAGTTACGAGCAGTACTTC. Its translation is CSARETSGSYEQYF.

This clonotype appeared a few times. The V call is TRBV11-2, the J call TRBJ2-1; tentatively, D is TRBD2 (5 bases). The V gene lost 0 bases and the J gene lost 6 bases, with 9 bases spanning the gap. Germline values: CDR1 SGHAT, CDR2 FQNNGV. The length of the CDR3 is 14 residues. The CDR3: CASSLEEGLNEQFF. DNA for the CDR3: TGTGCCAGCAGCTTAGAAGAGGGCCTCAATGAGCAGTTCTTC.

This clonotype has only a few counts. This sequence joins TRBV12-3 or TRBV12-4 and TRBJ1-2; 8 bases fit TRBD1. Unmatched junction bases numbered 5, after V lost 3 bases and J lost 2 bases. The CDR3 is 15 residues long. Here the CDR3 reads CASSFRQGTNYGYTF. In nucleotides, the CDR3 is TGTGCCAGCAGTTTTCGACAGGGGACGAACTATGGCTACACCTTC.

In its sample, this clonotype was seen a few times. The chain has TRBV19 and TRBJ2-3; no reliable D call. Per germline, CDR1 LNHDA and CDR2 SQIVND (reference sequence). The CDR3 runs to 12 residues. V dropped 6 bases and J dropped 7 bases, with 11 bases sitting between them. The CDR3 is CASRTHKNTQYF. The CDR3 bases are TGTGCCAGTAGAACCCATAAAAATACGCAGTATTTT.

The chain carries TRBV6-2 or TRBV6-3 and TRBJ1-2; 9 nucleotides line up with TRBD1. Germline V CDR1 and CDR2: MNHEY, SVGEGT. The CDR3 contains 16 residues. V was clipped by 7 bases and J by 2 bases; unmatched bases: 11. The CDR3 sequence is CASTLGTGSGNYGYTF. CDR3 sequence (DNA): TGTGCCAGCACTCTTGGGACAGGGAGTGGCAACTATGGCTACACCTTC.

V usage is TRBV6-4 and J usage is TRBJ2-1; perhaps D is TRBD1 or TRBD2 (5 bases each). Trimming left V 4 bases short and J 12 bases short, with 25 bases between. The CDR3 loop spans 16 amino acids. Germline values: CDR1 MRHNA, CDR2 SNTAGT. The CDR3 coding sequence is TGTGCCAGCAGTGCAAGGTGGGCCTGGGACGGCGGGCCGCAGTTCTTC. Translated: CASSARWAWDGGPQFF.

The V call is TRBV4-3, the J call TRBJ2-7, with 10 bases aligning to TRBD1. Germline assignment: CDR1 LGHNA and CDR2 YSLEER. This CDR3 region has 16 residues. V lost 4 bases and J lost 3; bases outside the gene matches: 9. The DNA for the CDR3 is TGCGCCAGCAGCCCCGGGAGAGGGACAGGGGACTACGAGCAGTACTTC. This gives the protein CASSPGRGTGDYEQYF.

Notes on this clonotype: The conserved phenylalanine or tryptophan normally closing the CDR3 is absent here, so this likely arose from a read error. The chain carries TRBV6-1 and TRBJ1-2; D gene unclear. The ends were cut back, 1 base at V and 8 bases at J, with 2 bases in the middle. The CDR3 is made up of 10 amino acids. Germline CDR1 and CDR2: MNHNS and SASEGT. DNA for the CDR3: TGTGCCAGCAGTGAAGAAGGCTACACCCTC. Translating gives CASSEEGYTL.

V usage is TRBV12-3 or TRBV12-4 and J usage is TRBJ1-2; D not certain. Trimming took 10 bases from V and 4 from J, leaving 16 bases between them. CDR3 length equals 13 residues. In DNA form, the CDR3 reads TGTGCCACCTCAACGGGCCATTTCTATGGCTACACCTTC. It encodes CATSTGHFYGYTF.